The rows below give T cell receptor beta chains drawn from one sample of a study of CD8+ T cells in alopecia areata. Using immunoSEQ multiplex PCR, the repertoire was profiled, and TCRdb retains in-frame clones only, with some absent. This table holds approximately 180,000 clones, about 67% found once. The sample here was CD8+ T cells sorted from blood, taken at week 0. These receptors were collected from a human donor with alopecia areata. Both conserved end residues are part of each CDR3. Each record gives: CDR3 DNA, CDR3 protein, J gene, clone size, V gene, D gene. D genes are given only for firm matches. For some rows the clone size is stated as once, few or many, or as a class when expanded; others skip it.

CDR3 DNA: TGTGCCAGCAGCGGTCGGATGGGGTATGGCTACACCTTC
CDR3 protein: CASSGRMGYGYTF
J gene: TRBJ1-2
clone size: .
V gene: TRBV2
D gene: .

CDR3 DNA: TGTGCCAGCAGCAACTTACAGGGGGACGCGTTGAACACTGAAGCTTTCTTT
CDR3 protein: CASSNLQGDALNTEAFF
J gene: TRBJ1-1
clone size: .
V gene: TRBV11-2
D gene: TRBD1

CDR3 DNA: TGTGCCTGGAGTGTACTCGAGGGAATGAACACCGGGGAGCTGTTTTTT
CDR3 protein: CAWSVLEGMNTGELFF
J gene: TRBJ2-2
clone size: .
V gene: TRBV30
D gene: .

CDR3 DNA: TGCAGCGTTGAAGGGGGCAGCTCACTTCTCCCAGGCTACACCTTC
CDR3 protein: CSVEGGSSLLPGYTF
J gene: TRBJ1-2
clone size: .
V gene: TRBV29-1
D gene: .

CDR3 DNA: TGTGCCATCAGTGACCAGACAGGGGAGAACACTGAAGCTTTCTTT
CDR3 protein: CAISDQTGENTEAFF
J gene: TRBJ1-1
clone size: .
V gene: TRBV10-3
D gene: TRBD1

CDR3 DNA: TGTGCCAGCAGCCAGCGGACTAGCGGGGTCCGCATCAATGAGCAGTTCTTC
CDR3 protein: CASSQRTSGVRINEQFF
J gene: TRBJ2-1
clone size: .
V gene: TRBV13
D gene: TRBD2

CDR3 DNA: TGTGCCAGCAGCCAAGCCCCCACGGATAGCTCCTACAATGAGCAGTTCTTC
CDR3 protein: CASSQAPTDSSYNEQFF
J gene: TRBJ2-1
clone size: .
V gene: TRBV4-2
D gene: .

CDR3 DNA: TGCAGCGTCTGGGAGATTTCGGGGGCCAACGTCCTGACTTTC
CDR3 protein: CSVWEISGANVLTF
J gene: TRBJ2-6
clone size: .
V gene: TRBV29-1
D gene: .

CDR3 DNA: TGCAGCGTCCAGGGGAGAAACACCATATATTTT
CDR3 protein: CSVQGRNTIYF
J gene: TRBJ1-3
clone size: .
V gene: TRBV29-1
D gene: .

CDR3 DNA: TGTGCCACGAACCCAGATGTAGGTCAGCCCCAGCATTTT
CDR3 protein: CATNPDVGQPQHF
J gene: TRBJ1-5
clone size: .
V gene: TRBV15
D gene: .

CDR3 DNA: TGTGCCTGGAGTGTAAAGGCAACAAATCAGCCCCAGCATTTT
CDR3 protein: CAWSVKATNQPQHF
J gene: TRBJ1-5
clone size: once
V gene: TRBV30
D gene: .

CDR3 DNA: TGTGCCAGCAGTGAAGCGCTGAGCGGGGGTCCGGCCGGGGAGCTGTTTTTT
CDR3 protein: CASSEALSGGPAGELFF
J gene: TRBJ2-2
clone size: .
V gene: TRBV2
D gene: TRBD2

CDR3 DNA: TGTGCCAGCAGCTTAGATATCGGCACTGAAGCTTTCTTT
CDR3 protein: CASSLDIGTEAFF
J gene: TRBJ1-1
clone size: .
V gene: TRBV7-8
D gene: .

CDR3 DNA: TGTGCCAGCAGCTTGACAGCCTGGGGTGGGGCCCAGTACTTC
CDR3 protein: CASSLTAWGGAQYF
J gene: TRBJ2-5
clone size: few
V gene: TRBV11-2
D gene: .

CDR3 DNA: TGTGCCAGCAGTTACTCCTCCGGGGACCCCTACGAGCAGTACTTC
CDR3 protein: CASSYSSGDPYEQYF
J gene: TRBJ2-7
clone size: .
V gene: TRBV18
D gene: .

CDR3 DNA: TGTGCCAGCAGCCAAGGTCAGGGGGCGCCCAATCAGCCCCAGCATTTT
CDR3 protein: CASSQGQGAPNQPQHF
J gene: TRBJ1-5
clone size: .
V gene: TRBV4-2
D gene: TRBD1

CDR3 DNA: TGTGCCAGCCGGGGGTCCTACGAGCAGTACTTC
CDR3 protein: CASRGSYEQYF
J gene: TRBJ2-7
clone size: .
V gene: TRBV2
D gene: .

CDR3 DNA: TGTGCCAGCAGCCCGAGGGTGACGGAAAAACTGTTTTTT
CDR3 protein: CASSPRVTEKLFF
J gene: TRBJ1-4
clone size: .
V gene: TRBV14
D gene: .

CDR3 DNA: TGCAGTGCCCCCTATGTCTACGAGCAGTACTTC
CDR3 protein: CSAPYVYEQYF
J gene: TRBJ2-7
clone size: few
V gene: TRBV20-1
D gene: .

CDR3 DNA: TGTGCCAGCAGTGATTGGGGGGATAAACGAAGGCAAGAGACCCAGTACTTC
CDR3 protein: CASSDWGDKRRQETQYF
J gene: TRBJ2-5
clone size: .
V gene: TRBV2
D gene: .

CDR3 DNA: TGTGCCAGCAGCTTAGCGGGGGCCGTCCACGAGCAGTACTTC
CDR3 protein: CASSLAGAVHEQYF
J gene: TRBJ2-7
clone size: .
V gene: TRBV11-2
D gene: .

CDR3 DNA: TGTGCCAGCAGTCAGACAGCTGATCAGCCCCAGCATTTT
CDR3 protein: CASSQTADQPQHF
J gene: TRBJ1-5
clone size: .
V gene: TRBV2
D gene: .

CDR3 DNA: TGTGCCAGCCGGGTGGGGGGGCTTGAAGCTTTCTTT
CDR3 protein: CASRVGGLEAFF
J gene: TRBJ1-1
clone size: .
V gene: TRBV7-2
D gene: .

CDR3 DNA: TGTGCCAGCAGGACAGGGGATTGGACTGAAGCTTTCTTT
CDR3 protein: CASRTGDWTEAFF
J gene: TRBJ1-1
clone size: .
V gene: TRBV7-9
D gene: TRBD1

CDR3 DNA: TGCAGCGTTGTGCTAGCGGGGGCAAGAGAGACCCAGTACTTC
CDR3 protein: CSVVLAGARETQYF
J gene: TRBJ2-5
clone size: .
V gene: TRBV29-1
D gene: TRBD2

CDR3 DNA: TGTGCCAGCAGCCCCTTGGTAACCGGGGAGCTGTTTTTT
CDR3 protein: CASSPLVTGELFF
J gene: TRBJ2-2
clone size: .
V gene: TRBV6-5
D gene: .

CDR3 DNA: TGTGCCACCAGCGCTGCGGGTAGCTCTGGAAACACCATATATTTT
CDR3 protein: CATSAAGSSGNTIYF
J gene: TRBJ1-3
clone size: .
V gene: TRBV15
D gene: .

CDR3 DNA: TGTGCCAGCAGCTTGAGCAGTTCCTACGAGCAGTACTTC
CDR3 protein: CASSLSSSYEQYF
J gene: TRBJ2-7
clone size: .
V gene: TRBV5-6
D gene: .

CDR3 DNA: TGTGCCACTATAGGCAATGAGCAGTTCTTC
CDR3 protein: CATIGNEQFF
J gene: TRBJ2-1
clone size: .
V gene: TRBV2
D gene: .

CDR3 DNA: TGTGCCAGCAGAGGGACAGGGGCAACTAATGAAAAACTGTTTTTT
CDR3 protein: CASRGTGATNEKLFF
J gene: TRBJ1-4
clone size: .
V gene: TRBV25-1
D gene: TRBD1

CDR3 DNA: TGTGCCAGCAGTCCCTCGAAGCGAGAGACCCAGTACTTC
CDR3 protein: CASSPSKRETQYF
J gene: TRBJ2-5
clone size: .
V gene: TRBV6-6
D gene: .

CDR3 DNA: TGCGCCAGCAGTCAGCCCGACACGAACACTGAAGCTTTCTTT
CDR3 protein: CASSQPDTNTEAFF
J gene: TRBJ1-1
clone size: few
V gene: TRBV23-1
D gene: .

CDR3 DNA: TGTGCCAGCAGTAATCCGGGACTAGGCTCCTACGAGCAGTACTTC
CDR3 protein: CASSNPGLGSYEQYF
J gene: TRBJ2-7
clone size: .
V gene: TRBV11-2
D gene: TRBD2

CDR3 DNA: TGTGCCACAGGGGGCCCCTACGAGCAGTACTTC
CDR3 protein: CATGGPYEQYF
J gene: TRBJ2-7
clone size: few
V gene: TRBV7-2
D gene: TRBD1

CDR3 DNA: TGCGCCAGCAGCCACCCGGTCCAGGGGGGGCCGGCAGATACGCAGTATTTT
CDR3 protein: CASSHPVQGGPADTQYF
J gene: TRBJ2-3
clone size: once
V gene: TRBV4-1
D gene: .

CDR3 DNA: TGTGCCAGTAGTCCTCCAGGGTGGGATTCACCCCTCCACTTT
CDR3 protein: CASSPPGWDSPLHF
J gene: TRBJ1-6
clone size: .
V gene: TRBV19
D gene: .

CDR3 DNA: TGTGCCAGCAGTTCGGCCGGGACCCACGAGCAGTACTTC
CDR3 protein: CASSSAGTHEQYF
J gene: TRBJ2-7
clone size: once
V gene: TRBV27
D gene: .

CDR3 DNA: TGTGCCAGTAGTATATGGGTGGGAAATAGTCAGCCCCAGCATTTT
CDR3 protein: CASSIWVGNSQPQHF
J gene: TRBJ1-5
clone size: .
V gene: TRBV19
D gene: .

CDR3 DNA: TGTGCCAGCGGTGACTACGCGAACACCGGGGAGCTGTTTTTT
CDR3 protein: CASGDYANTGELFF
J gene: TRBJ2-2
clone size: once
V gene: TRBV6-1
D gene: .

CDR3 DNA: TGTGCCTGGAGTGTGCAGGGGAACACAGATACGCAGTATTTT
CDR3 protein: CAWSVQGNTDTQYF
J gene: TRBJ2-3
clone size: few
V gene: TRBV30
D gene: .

CDR3 DNA: TGTGCCAGCAGTATAGGCAATCAGCCCCAGCATTTT
CDR3 protein: CASSIGNQPQHF
J gene: TRBJ1-5
clone size: .
V gene: TRBV6-6
D gene: .

CDR3 DNA: TGTGCCAGCAGTTTATCTCCTTCAGGGAGGACTGAAGCTTTCTTT
CDR3 protein: CASSLSPSGRTEAFF
J gene: TRBJ1-1
clone size: .
V gene: TRBV27
D gene: .

CDR3 DNA: TGTGCCAGCTCCCGGACTGTGACAGATACGCAGTATTTT
CDR3 protein: CASSRTVTDTQYF
J gene: TRBJ2-3
clone size: .
V gene: TRBV7-9
D gene: .

CDR3 DNA: TGTGCCAGCAGTGAACGCGGCGCGGGAAAAAACATTCAGTACTTC
CDR3 protein: CASSERGAGKNIQYF
J gene: TRBJ2-4
clone size: few
V gene: TRBV6-1
D gene: .

CDR3 DNA: TGCAGCGGTTCTGTGGGCGGTGAAAAACTGTTTTTT
CDR3 protein: CSGSVGGEKLFF
J gene: TRBJ1-4
clone size: .
V gene: TRBV29-1
D gene: .

CDR3 DNA: TGCAGCGTCCCCGGGGCCGAGTCTAACTATGGCTACACCTTC
CDR3 protein: CSVPGAESNYGYTF
J gene: TRBJ1-2
clone size: .
V gene: TRBV29-1
D gene: .

CDR3 DNA: TGTGCCAGCAGCCTTCTCGGGACAGCCTTAGAGCAGTACTTC
CDR3 protein: CASSLLGTALEQYF
J gene: TRBJ2-7
clone size: .
V gene: TRBV11-2
D gene: TRBD1

CDR3 DNA: TGTGCCAGCAGCTACGGCGGGGATAAGGGCTACACCTTC
CDR3 protein: CASSYGGDKGYTF
J gene: TRBJ1-2
clone size: .
V gene: TRBV7-9
D gene: .

CDR3 DNA: TGTGCCAGCAGCCCCCGAGGCAGGGACCAAGAGACCCAGTACTTC
CDR3 protein: CASSPRGRDQETQYF
J gene: TRBJ2-5
clone size: .
V gene: TRBV7-2
D gene: .

CDR3 DNA: TGTGCCAGTAGTTTCGAACTGATGAACACTGAAGCTTTCTTT
CDR3 protein: CASSFELMNTEAFF
J gene: TRBJ1-1
clone size: .
V gene: TRBV19
D gene: .

CDR3 DNA: TGCGCCAGCAGCCACCTCGATGGGGGCCTCTATGGCTACACCTTC
CDR3 protein: CASSHLDGGLYGYTF
J gene: TRBJ1-2
clone size: .
V gene: TRBV4-1
D gene: .

CDR3 DNA: TGTGCCATCAGTGCCGGCGGGAGCGGCCAGCCCCAGCATTTT
CDR3 protein: CAISAGGSGQPQHF
J gene: TRBJ1-5
clone size: .
V gene: TRBV10-3
D gene: .

CDR3 DNA: TGTGCCAGCAGCCCCCCCGGGACAGGGCCTCCAACTGGAGCTTTCTTT
CDR3 protein: CASSPPGTGPPTGAFF
J gene: TRBJ1-1
clone size: .
V gene: TRBV7-8
D gene: TRBD1

CDR3 DNA: TGTGCCACCAGCAGAGATCGGCCGTTAACCTACGAGCAGTACTTC
CDR3 protein: CATSRDRPLTYEQYF
J gene: TRBJ2-7
clone size: .
V gene: TRBV15
D gene: .

CDR3 DNA: TGCGCCAGCAGCCAAAAACAGGGGGCAATTCCCTACGAGCAGTACTTC
CDR3 protein: CASSQKQGAIPYEQYF
J gene: TRBJ2-7
clone size: .
V gene: TRBV4-1
D gene: TRBD1

CDR3 DNA: TGTGCCAGCAGCTTAGGGCCGGACTTAGAGCAGTTCTTC
CDR3 protein: CASSLGPDLEQFF
J gene: TRBJ2-1
clone size: .
V gene: TRBV13
D gene: .

CDR3 DNA: TGCGCCAGCAGCCTAACGGGGACAGGGGAATCCTATGGCTACACCTTC
CDR3 protein: CASSLTGTGESYGYTF
J gene: TRBJ1-2
clone size: .
V gene: TRBV5-1
D gene: TRBD1

CDR3 DNA: TGCAGCGTTGAAGGAAGCAGGGGACGGGGCGGCTACACCTTC
CDR3 protein: CSVEGSRGRGGYTF
J gene: TRBJ1-2
clone size: few
V gene: TRBV29-1
D gene: .

CDR3 DNA: TGTGCCAGCAGTGAGCGGGAAAGCACAGATACGCAGTATTTT
CDR3 protein: CASSERESTDTQYF
J gene: TRBJ2-3
clone size: .
V gene: TRBV6-5
D gene: TRBD2

CDR3 DNA: TGCGCCAGCAGCCAAGATAGGACACTCCAAGAGACCCAGTACTTC
CDR3 protein: CASSQDRTLQETQYF
J gene: TRBJ2-5
clone size: .
V gene: TRBV4-1
D gene: .